The 25 T cell receptor beta chains in this list originate from one sample, sequenced in a study of blood T cell repertoires in COVID-19. Sequencing was performed with immunoSEQ multiplex PCR; in TCRdb, only in-frame clones are kept and a portion is missing. The sample includes just over 300,000 clones, around 90% of them seen just once. Sequencing used PBMCs or T cells enriched from blood (not recorded which). All receptors come from a woman under 30 with acute COVID-19.

This chain links TRBV11-2 with TRBJ2-7, with D perhaps matching TRBD2 (5 bases). The CDR3 covers 13 residues. Trimming pared 2 bases from V and 3 bases from J, leaving 8 bases between. The V gene's germline CDR1 is SGHAT and CDR2 FQNNGV. CDR3 sequence reads: CASSLSEGYEQYF. The CDR3 coding sequence is TGTGCCAGCAGCTTATCTGAGGGCTACGAGCAGTACTTC.

J is TRBJ2-5 and V is TRBV27; 7 bases line up with TRBD1. Unmatched junction bases numbered 5, after V lost 0 bases and J lost 4 bases. This CDR3 region has 15 residues. Germline V lookup: CDR1 MNHEY, CDR2 SMNVEV (reference sequence). Here the CDR3 reads CASSLSTGWGETQYF. CDR3 DNA sequence: TGTGCCAGCAGTTTATCGACAGGGTGGGGAGAGACCCAGTACTTC.

The V and J genes are TRBV14 and TRBJ1-1; TRBD1 matches at 7 bases. V gave up 4 bases and J gave up 4 bases; unmatched junction bases: 12. The CDR3 has 16 amino acids. Germline CDR1 SGHDN, CDR2 FVKESK. CDR3 sequence reads: CASSPTLGPGGTEAFF. CDR3 nucleotide sequence: TGTGCCAGCAGCCCCACCTTGGGTCCAGGGGGCACTGAAGCTTTCTTT.

This chain links TRBV7-8 with TRBJ2-2; D ambiguous. The CDR3 is 14 amino acids. CDR1 SGHVS and CDR2 FQNEAQ come from the germline V gene. V was pared by 5 bases and J by 2 bases, with 9 bases between. The CDR3 DNA is TGTGCCAGCAGCGCGACTGGAAACACCGGGGAGCTGTTTTTT. Protein: CASSATGNTGELFF.

The chain has TRBV27 and TRBJ2-1, with D perhaps matching TRBD2 (6 bases). This CDR3 region has 15 residues. Germline CDR1 reads MNHEY; CDR2 reads SMNVEV (reference sequence). Trimming removed 1 base at V and 1 base at J, with 8 bases between. The CDR3 protein is CASSLWGESYNEQFF. The CDR3 DNA reads TGTGCCAGCAGTTTATGGGGGGAGTCCTACAATGAGCAGTTCTTC.

The chain carries TRBV6-5 and TRBJ1-1, with D unclear. CDR1 is MNHEY and CDR2 is SVGAGI in the germline V gene. Trimming took 7 bases from V and 4 from J, leaving 13 bases between them. The CDR3 is 13 amino acids. CDR3 sequence: CASKADPGTEAFF. The CDR3 DNA sequence: TGTGCCAGCAAAGCGGACCCAGGCACTGAAGCTTTCTTT.

V and J are TRBV7-2 and TRBJ2-5; 7 bases are shared with TRBD1. The CDR3 contains 14 residues. J gave up 1 base and V 4 bases, and 3 bases lay outside the gene matches. Germline lookup yields CDR1 SGHTA and CDR2 FQGNSA. This chain's CDR3 is CASSSQGTQETQYF. Written as DNA, the CDR3 is TGTGCCAGCAGCTCACAGGGGACCCAAGAGACCCAGTACTTC.

The rearrangement uses TRBV5-4 and TRBJ2-3, with TRBD1 matching over 8 bases. CDR1 and CDR2 (germline): SGHNT, YYREEE (reference sequence). Germline trimming cut 2 bases from V and 0 bases from J; bases unmatched to any gene: 2. The CDR3 consists of 15 residues. For the CDR3, the DNA is TGTGCCAGCAGCTTAAGGACAGGGAGCACAGATACGCAGTATTTT. It translates to CASSLRTGSTDTQYF.

This chain connects TRBV28 to TRBJ2-7; TRBD2 matches at 8 bases. CDR1 is MDHEN, CDR2 SYDVKM, per germline. The ends lost 7 bases at V and 2 bases at J; junction bases unmatched: 7. The CDR3 runs 14 residues. This CDR3 is CASILSGNTYEQYF. CDR3 DNA sequence: TGTGCCAGCATCCTTAGCGGGAACACCTACGAGCAGTACTTC.

The chain combines TRBV2 with TRBJ2-7; TRBD2 matches at 8 bases. The CDR3 totals 16 residues. J lost 3 bases, V lost 7 bases, and 14 bases had no gene match. Germline V lookup: CDR1 SNHLY, CDR2 FYNNEI. Here the CDR3 reads CASILWASGLGYEQYF. DNA of the CDR3: TGTGCCAGCATCCTGTGGGCTAGCGGGCTTGGCTACGAGCAGTACTTC.

This clone came up once. The rearrangement links TRBV5-1 to TRBJ2-1; possible D gene TRBD2, 6 bases. The V end was cut by 3 bases, the J end by 8 bases, with 12 bases between. In germline, CDR1 is SGHRS, CDR2 YFSETQ. The length of the CDR3 is 13 residues. The DNA for the CDR3 is TGCGCCAGCAGCTGGAGGGACTTCGATGAGCAGTTCTTC. It codes for CASSWRDFDEQFF.

V usage is TRBV2 and J usage is TRBJ1-5; perhaps TRBD1 as D (5 bases). V lost 6 bases and J lost 0, with 15 bases in between. Germline V gene data show CDR1 as SNHLY and CDR2 as FYNNEI. The CDR3 consists of 16 residues. The DNA of the CDR3 is TGTGCCAGCAGCACCGGACACCTTTATAGCAATCAGCCCCAGCATTTT. This encodes CASSTGHLYSNQPQHF.

This rearrangement joins TRBV30 to TRBJ1-2; 7 nucleotides agree with TRBD1. The germline CDR1 and CDR2 sequences are GTSNPN and SVGIG (reference sequence). J gave up 7 bases and V 3 bases, and 17 bases lay outside the gene matches. The CDR3 runs 16 residues. The CDR3, as DNA: TGTGCCTGGAGACGGGGGACAGCCCTTAGCTCCTCTGGCTACACCTTC. Its protein is CAWRRGTALSSSGYTF.

V usage is TRBV9 and J usage is TRBJ2-3; 12 bases line up with TRBD2. With 2 bases clipped from V and 5 bases from J, the junction kept 3 bases outside the gene matches. Germline CDR1 reads SGDLS; CDR2 reads YYNGEE. There are 15 residues in the CDR3. The CDR3 reads CASSVTSGSQDTQYF. The DNA of the CDR3 is TGTGCCAGCAGCGTGACTAGCGGGAGTCAAGATACGCAGTATTTT.

The chain combines TRBV28 with TRBJ2-5; D is perhaps TRBD2 (5 bases). Trimming removed 5 bases at V and 5 bases at J, with 18 bases between. The CDR3 has 15 amino acids. Germline CDR1 and CDR2: MDHEN and SYDVKM. This CDR3 is CASSPQLVPRETQYF. CDR3 sequence (DNA): TGTGCCAGCAGTCCCCAACTAGTGCCTAGGGAGACCCAGTACTTC. Based on the CDR3 plus reference TRBV28 and TRBJ2-5, the full variable domain is DVKVTQSSRYLVKRTGEKVFLECVQDMDHENMFWYRQDPGLGLRLIYFSYDVKMKEKGDIPEGYSVSREKKERFSLILESASTNQTSMYLCASSPQLVPRETQYFGPGTRLLVL.

The chain employs TRBV11-1 and TRBJ2-7; D may be TRBD1 (7 bases). Germline lookup yields CDR1 SGHAT and CDR2 FQDESV (reference sequence). The CDR3 is 14 residues long. Deletions cut 4 bases from V and 7 bases from J, with 17 bases between. The CDR3 is CASSSLGQAGEQYF. In DNA form, the CDR3 reads TGTGCCAGCAGCTCACTCGGACAGGCGGGGGAGCAGTACTTC.

The chain uses TRBV5-6 and TRBJ2-3; a possible D gene is TRBD1 (6 bases). Trimming pared 1 base from V and 6 bases from J, leaving 18 bases between. Germline V lookup: CDR1 SGHDT, CDR2 YYEEEE. The CDR3 has 16 amino acids. CDR3 sequence (DNA): TGTGCCAGCAGCTTGTGGGTGCAGGGGTTCGTGGATACGCAGTATTTT. This translates into CASSLWVQGFVDTQYF.

This clone has only a few counts. The chain uses TRBV3-1 (or the pseudogene TRBV3-2) and TRBJ2-7; 8 bases agree with TRBD1. This CDR3 comprises 15 residues. V lost 3 bases, J lost 2 bases, and 6 bases stayed unmatched. CDR1 and CDR2 (germline): LGHDT, YNNKEL (reference sequence). CDR3 bases: TGTGCCAGCAGCCAGAGGGGACAGGAAACCTACGAGCAGTACTTC. Protein: CASSQRGQETYEQYF.

The rearrangement uses TRBV9 and TRBJ2-7; a possible D gene is TRBD2 (6 bases). The germline V and J ends were trimmed by 4 bases and 0 bases, with 14 bases remaining between them. Germline assignment: CDR1 SGDLS and CDR2 YYNGEE. This CDR3 is built from 15 residues. CDR3 amino acids: CASSLGTSSSYEQYF. CDR3 bases: TGTGCCAGCAGCCTTGGGACTTCTAGCTCCTACGAGCAGTACTTC.

The J gene is TRBJ1-3, the V gene TRBV29-1, with D unclear. The V and J ends lost 4 bases and 3 bases respectively, with 10 bases between them. Germline CDR1 and CDR2: SQVTM and ANQGSEA. This CDR3 region has 13 residues. The CDR3 DNA reads TGCAGCGTTGGCCACTCTAGTGGAAACACCATATATTTT. Translated: CSVGHSSGNTIYF. Complete variable domain (other parts from reference TRBV29-1 and TRBJ1-3): SAVISQKPSRDICQRGTSLTIQCQVDSQVTMMFWYRQQPGQSLTLIATANQGSEATYESGFVIDKFPISRPNLTFSTLTVSNMSPEDSSIYLCSVGHSSGNTIYFGEGSWLTVV.

This sequence joins TRBV24-1 and TRBJ2-7, with 9 bases fitting TRBD2. This CDR3 is built from 15 residues. The V gene end was trimmed by 4 bases and the J gene end by 3 bases; junction bases not matched to a gene: 6. Germline V gene data show CDR1 as KGHDR and CDR2 as SFDVKD. The CDR3 DNA reads TGTGCCACCAGTGACTCTAGCGGGGTTGACTACGAGCAGTACTTC. This translates into CATSDSSGVDYEQYF.

This clone was recorded only once. The V call is TRBV6-5, the J call TRBJ2-5, with TRBD2 matching over 11 bases. The CDR3 sequence is 15 residues long. Looked up from germline, CDR1 is MNHEY and CDR2 is SVGAGI. V was pared by 8 bases and J by 4 bases, with 9 bases of the junction left unmatched. The CDR3 nucleotides are TGTGCCAGCTTTAGCGGGAGGGCCGGGGGAGAGACCCAGTACTTC. Its translation is CASFSGRAGGETQYF.

The rearrangement joins TRBV19 to TRBJ2-1; 13 positions agree with TRBD2. V was pared by 7 bases and J by 7 bases, with 10 bases of the junction left unmatched. The CDR3 is 16 residues long. CDR1 is LNHDA and CDR2 is SQIVND in the germline V gene (reference sequence). The CDR3 coding sequence is TGTGCCAGTACCAAACTAGCGGGAGGGCCGGGGAATGAGCAGTTCTTC. Protein product: CASTKLAGGPGNEQFF.

The chain recombines TRBV7-8 with TRBJ2-7; the D gene is possibly TRBD2 (5 bases). The CDR3 is 13 residues long. The V end was cut by 4 bases, the J end by 4 bases, with 11 bases between. Germline CDR1 is SGHVS and CDR2 is FQNEAQ. CDR3 in amino acids: CASSSRTEYEQYF. DNA of the CDR3: TGTGCCAGCAGCTCCCGGACTGAGTACGAGCAGTACTTC.

The chain employs TRBV27 and TRBJ1-4, with D perhaps TRBD1 (5 bases). CDR3 length: 15 residues. Trimming took 0 bases from V and 8 from J, leaving 13 bases between them. Germline CDR1 reads MNHEY; CDR2 reads SMNVEV (reference sequence). The CDR3 DNA is TGTGCCAGCAGTTTATCCAGGCAGGGTGGAGAAAAACTGTTTTTT. Amino acid sequence: CASSLSRQGGEKLFF. The full variable domain, with the rest looked up from reference TRBV27 and TRBJ1-4, is EAQVTQNPRYLITVTGKKLTVTCSQNMNHEYMSWYRQDPGLGLRQIYYSMNVEVTDKGDVPEGYKVSRKEKRNFPLILESPSPNQTSLYFCASSLSRQGGEKLFFGSGTQLSVL.